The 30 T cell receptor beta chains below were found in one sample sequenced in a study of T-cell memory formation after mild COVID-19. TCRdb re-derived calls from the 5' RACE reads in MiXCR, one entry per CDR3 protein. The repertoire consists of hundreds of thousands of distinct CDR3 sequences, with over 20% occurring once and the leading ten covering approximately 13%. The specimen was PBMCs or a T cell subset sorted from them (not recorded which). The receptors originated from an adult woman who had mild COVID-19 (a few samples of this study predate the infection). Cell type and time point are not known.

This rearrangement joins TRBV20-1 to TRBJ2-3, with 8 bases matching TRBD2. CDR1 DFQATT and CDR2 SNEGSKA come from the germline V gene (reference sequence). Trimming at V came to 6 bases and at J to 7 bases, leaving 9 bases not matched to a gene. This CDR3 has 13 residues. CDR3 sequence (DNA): TGCAGTGCCCGGGGGCCTAGCGGGTATACGCAGTATTTT. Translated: CSARGPSGYTQYF.

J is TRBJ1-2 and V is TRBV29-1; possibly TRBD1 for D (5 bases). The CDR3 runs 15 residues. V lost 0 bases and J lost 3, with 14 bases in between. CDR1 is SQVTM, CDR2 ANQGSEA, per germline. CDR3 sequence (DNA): TGCAGCGTTGAAGACGGGGGGATCGGTGACTATGGCTACACCTTC. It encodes CSVEDGGIGDYGYTF.

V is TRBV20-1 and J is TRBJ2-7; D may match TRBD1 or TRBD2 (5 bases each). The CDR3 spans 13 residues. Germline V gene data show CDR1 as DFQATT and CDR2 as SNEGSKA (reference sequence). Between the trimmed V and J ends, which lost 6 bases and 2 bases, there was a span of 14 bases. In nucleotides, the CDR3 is TGCAGTGCGCCCGGGACGGATACCTACGAGCAGTACTTC. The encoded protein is CSAPGTDTYEQYF.

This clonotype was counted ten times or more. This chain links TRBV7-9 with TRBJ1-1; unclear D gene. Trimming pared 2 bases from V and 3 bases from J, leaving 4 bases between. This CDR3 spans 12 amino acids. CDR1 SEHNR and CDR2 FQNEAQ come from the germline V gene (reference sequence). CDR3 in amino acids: CASSLSDTEAFF. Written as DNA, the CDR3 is TGTGCCAGCAGCTTATCGGACACTGAAGCTTTCTTT.

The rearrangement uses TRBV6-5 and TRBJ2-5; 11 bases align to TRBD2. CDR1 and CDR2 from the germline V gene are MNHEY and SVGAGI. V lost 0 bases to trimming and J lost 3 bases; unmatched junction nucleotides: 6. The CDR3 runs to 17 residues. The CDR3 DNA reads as TGTGCCAGCAGTTACTCGATAGCGGGAGGGCCGGAAGAGACCCAGTACTTC. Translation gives CASSYSIAGGPEETQYF.

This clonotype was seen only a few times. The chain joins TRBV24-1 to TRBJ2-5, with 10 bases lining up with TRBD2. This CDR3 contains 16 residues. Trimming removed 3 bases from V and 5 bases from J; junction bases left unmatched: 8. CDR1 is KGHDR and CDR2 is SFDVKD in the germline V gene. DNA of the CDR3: TGTGCCACCAGTGATAACAGCGGGGGGGTAGTGGAGACCCAGTACTTC. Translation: CATSDNSGGVVETQYF.

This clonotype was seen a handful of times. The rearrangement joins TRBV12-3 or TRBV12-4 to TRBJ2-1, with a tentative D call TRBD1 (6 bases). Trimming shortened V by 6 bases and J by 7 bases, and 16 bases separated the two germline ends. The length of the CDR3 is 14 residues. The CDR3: CASSLPGEWNEQFF. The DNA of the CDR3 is TGTGCCAGCAGCCTGCCAGGGGAGTGGAATGAGCAGTTCTTC.

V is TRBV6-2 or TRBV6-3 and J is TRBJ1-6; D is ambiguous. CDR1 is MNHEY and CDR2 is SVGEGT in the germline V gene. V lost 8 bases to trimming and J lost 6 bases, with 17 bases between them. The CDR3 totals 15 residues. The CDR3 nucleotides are TGTGCCAGCCTTGACGAGGCATCGAGTAATTCACCCCTCCACTTT. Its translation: CASLDEASSNSPLHF.

The CDR3 nucleotides are TGTGCCAGCAGCCGACGACAGCGTAATCAGCCCCAGCATTTT. This encodes CASSRRQRNQPQHF. The chain has TRBV12-3 or TRBV12-4 and TRBJ1-5; D might be TRBD1 (5 bases). Between the trimmed V and J ends, which lost 6 bases and 4 bases, there was a span of 13 bases. The CDR3 covers 14 residues.

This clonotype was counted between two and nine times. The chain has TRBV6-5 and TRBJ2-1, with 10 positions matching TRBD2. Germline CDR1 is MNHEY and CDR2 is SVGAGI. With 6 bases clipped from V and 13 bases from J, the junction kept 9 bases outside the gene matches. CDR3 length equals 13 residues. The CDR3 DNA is TGTGCCAGCAGGCCCCCGGCTAGCGGGGGACAGTTCTTC. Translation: CASRPPASGGQFF.

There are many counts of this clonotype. The CDR3 here is CASSSPGLAGVSKKMGRIYNEQFF. The CDR3 region has the DNA TGTGCCAGCAGCTCACCAGGACTAGCGGGAGTTAGTAAGAAGATGGGGAGAATTTACAATGAGCAGTTCTTC. This sequence joins TRBV7-8 and TRBJ2-1; 13 bases align to TRBD2. CDR1 and CDR2 from the germline V gene are SGHVS and FQNEAQ. This CDR3 has 24 residues. The V gene end was trimmed by 4 bases and the J gene end by 4 bases; junction bases not matched to a gene: 28.

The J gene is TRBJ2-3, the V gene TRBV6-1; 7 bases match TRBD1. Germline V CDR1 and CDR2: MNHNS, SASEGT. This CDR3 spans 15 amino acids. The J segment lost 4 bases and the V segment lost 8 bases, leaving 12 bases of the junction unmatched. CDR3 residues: CASSNRGQGADTQYF. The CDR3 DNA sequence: TGTGCCAGCTCTAACCGGGGCCAGGGGGCAGATACGCAGTATTTT.

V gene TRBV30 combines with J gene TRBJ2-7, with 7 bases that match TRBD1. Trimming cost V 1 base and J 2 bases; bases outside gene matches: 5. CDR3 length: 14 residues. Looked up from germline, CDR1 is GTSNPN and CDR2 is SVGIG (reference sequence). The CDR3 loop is CAWSGQGITYEQYF. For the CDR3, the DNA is TGTGCCTGGAGTGGACAGGGCATTACCTACGAGCAGTACTTC.

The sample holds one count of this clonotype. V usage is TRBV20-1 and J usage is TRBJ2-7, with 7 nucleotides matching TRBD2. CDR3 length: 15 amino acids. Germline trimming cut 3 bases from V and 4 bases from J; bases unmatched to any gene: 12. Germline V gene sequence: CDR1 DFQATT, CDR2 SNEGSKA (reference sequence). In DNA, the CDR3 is TGCAGTGCTAGCGGGAGGTCCTGGATTTTGTACGAGCAGTACTTC. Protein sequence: CSASGRSWILYEQYF.

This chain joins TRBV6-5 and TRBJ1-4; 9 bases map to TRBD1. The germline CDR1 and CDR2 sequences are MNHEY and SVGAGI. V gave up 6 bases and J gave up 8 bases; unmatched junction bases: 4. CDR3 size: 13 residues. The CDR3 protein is CASRGTGPEKLFF. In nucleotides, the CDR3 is TGTGCCAGCAGGGGGACAGGGCCCGAAAAACTGTTTTTT.

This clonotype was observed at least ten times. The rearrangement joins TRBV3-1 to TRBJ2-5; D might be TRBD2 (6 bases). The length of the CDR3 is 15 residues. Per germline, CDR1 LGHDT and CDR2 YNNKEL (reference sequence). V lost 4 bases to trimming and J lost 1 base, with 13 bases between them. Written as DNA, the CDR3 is TGTGCCAGCAGCCTCCTGGGACTTGGCCAAGAGACCCAGTACTTC. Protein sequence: CASSLLGLGQETQYF.

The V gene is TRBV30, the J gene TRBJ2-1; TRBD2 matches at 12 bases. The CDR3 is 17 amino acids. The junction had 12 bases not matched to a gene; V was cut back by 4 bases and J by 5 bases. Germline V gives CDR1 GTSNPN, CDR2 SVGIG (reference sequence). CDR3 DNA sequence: TGTGCCTGGACTACGGGTGGGCTAGCGGGAGGGCACAATGAGCAGTTCTTC. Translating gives CAWTTGGLAGGHNEQFF.

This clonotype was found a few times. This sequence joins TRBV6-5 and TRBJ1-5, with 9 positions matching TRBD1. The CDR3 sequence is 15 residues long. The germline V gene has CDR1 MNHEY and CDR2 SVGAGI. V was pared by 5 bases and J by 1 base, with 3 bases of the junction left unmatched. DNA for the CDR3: TGTGCCAGCAGTCGGGACAGGGCGAGCAATCAGCCCCAGCATTTT. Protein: CASSRDRASNQPQHF.

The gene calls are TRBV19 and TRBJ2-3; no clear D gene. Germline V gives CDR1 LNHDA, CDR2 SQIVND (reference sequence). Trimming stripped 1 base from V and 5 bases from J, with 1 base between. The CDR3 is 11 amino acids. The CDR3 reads CASSIGDTQYF. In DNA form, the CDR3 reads TGTGCCAGTAGTATAGGAGATACGCAGTATTTT.

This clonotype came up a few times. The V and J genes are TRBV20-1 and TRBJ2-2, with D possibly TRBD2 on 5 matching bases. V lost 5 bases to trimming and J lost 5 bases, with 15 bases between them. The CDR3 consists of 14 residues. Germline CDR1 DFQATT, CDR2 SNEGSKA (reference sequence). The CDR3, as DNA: TGCAGTGCTCCCCACCGGGGTTCTACCGGGGAGCTGTTTTTT. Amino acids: CSAPHRGSTGELFF.

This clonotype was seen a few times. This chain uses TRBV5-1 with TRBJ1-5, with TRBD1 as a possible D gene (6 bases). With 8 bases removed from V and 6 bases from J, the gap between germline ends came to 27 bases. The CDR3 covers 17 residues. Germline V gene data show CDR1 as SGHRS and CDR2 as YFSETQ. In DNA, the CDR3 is TGCGCCAGTCACCCATCGCCCCTGACAGGTTCGACTCAGCCCCAGCATTTT. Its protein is CASHPSPLTGSTQPQHF.

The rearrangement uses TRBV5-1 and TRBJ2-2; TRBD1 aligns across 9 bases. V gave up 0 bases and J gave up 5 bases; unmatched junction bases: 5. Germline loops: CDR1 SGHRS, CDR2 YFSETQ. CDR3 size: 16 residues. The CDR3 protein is CASSLAGTGWTGELFF. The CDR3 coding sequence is TGCGCCAGCAGCTTGGCCGGGACAGGGTGGACCGGGGAGCTGTTTTTT.

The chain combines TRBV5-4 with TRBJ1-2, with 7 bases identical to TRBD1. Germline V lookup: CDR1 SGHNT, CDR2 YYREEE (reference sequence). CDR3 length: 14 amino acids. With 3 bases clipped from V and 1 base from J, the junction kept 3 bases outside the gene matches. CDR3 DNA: TGTGCCAGCAGCTCCGGGACAGTTAACTATGGCTACACCTTC. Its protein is CASSSGTVNYGYTF.

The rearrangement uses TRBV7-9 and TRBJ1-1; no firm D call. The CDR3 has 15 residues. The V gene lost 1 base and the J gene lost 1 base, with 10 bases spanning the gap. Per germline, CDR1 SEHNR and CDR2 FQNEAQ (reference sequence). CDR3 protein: CASSLGETENTEAFF. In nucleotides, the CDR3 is TGTGCCAGCAGCTTAGGAGAGACTGAGAACACTGAAGCTTTCTTT.

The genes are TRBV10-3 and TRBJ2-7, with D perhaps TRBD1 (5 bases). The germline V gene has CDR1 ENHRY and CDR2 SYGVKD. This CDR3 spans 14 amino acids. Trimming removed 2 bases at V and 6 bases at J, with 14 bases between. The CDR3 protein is CAISEGARLLEQYF. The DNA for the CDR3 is TGTGCCATCAGTGAGGGGGCCAGGCTACTCGAGCAGTACTTC.

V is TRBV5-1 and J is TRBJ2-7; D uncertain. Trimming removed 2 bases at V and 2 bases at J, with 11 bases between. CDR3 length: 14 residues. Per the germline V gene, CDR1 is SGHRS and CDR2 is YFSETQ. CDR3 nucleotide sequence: TGCGCCAGCAGCTTATCGCCAGGTCCCTACGAGCAGTACTTC. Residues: CASSLSPGPYEQYF. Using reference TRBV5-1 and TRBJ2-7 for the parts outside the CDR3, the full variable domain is KAGVTQTPRYLIKTRGQQVTLSCSPISGHRSVSWYQQTPGQGLQFLFEYFSETQRNKGNFPGRFSGRQFSNSRSEMNVSTLELGDSALYLCASSLSPGPYEQYFGPGTRLTVT.

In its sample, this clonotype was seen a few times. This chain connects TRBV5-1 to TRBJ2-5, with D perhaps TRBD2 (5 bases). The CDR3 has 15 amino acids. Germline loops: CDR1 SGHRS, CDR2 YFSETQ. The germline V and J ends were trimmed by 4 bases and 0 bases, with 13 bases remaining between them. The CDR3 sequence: CASSAPGYYQETQYF. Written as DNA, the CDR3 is TGCGCCAGCAGCGCGCCGGGATACTACCAAGAGACCCAGTACTTC.

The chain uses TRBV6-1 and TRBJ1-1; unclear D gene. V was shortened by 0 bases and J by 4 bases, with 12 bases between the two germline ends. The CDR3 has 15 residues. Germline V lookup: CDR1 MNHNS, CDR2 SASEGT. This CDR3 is CASSEASREGTEAFF. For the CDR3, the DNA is TGTGCCAGCAGTGAAGCGTCCAGAGAGGGCACTGAAGCTTTCTTT.

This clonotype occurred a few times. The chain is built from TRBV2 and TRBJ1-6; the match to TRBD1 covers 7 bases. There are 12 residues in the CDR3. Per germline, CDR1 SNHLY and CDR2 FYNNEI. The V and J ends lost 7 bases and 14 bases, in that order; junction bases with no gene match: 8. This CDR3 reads CASTMTGLALHF. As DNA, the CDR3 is TGTGCCAGCACCATGACAGGGTTGGCCCTCCACTTT.

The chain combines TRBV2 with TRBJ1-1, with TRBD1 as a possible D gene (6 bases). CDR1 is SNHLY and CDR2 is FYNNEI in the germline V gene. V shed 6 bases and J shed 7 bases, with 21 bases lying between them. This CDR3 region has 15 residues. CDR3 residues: CASSANTGLAGEAFF. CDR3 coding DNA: TGTGCCAGCAGCGCTAATACAGGGCTGGCTGGTGAAGCTTTCTTT.